Below, 22 T cell receptor beta chains from the same sample are listed, as sequenced in a study of memory CD4+ T cells and cytomegalovirus serostatus. The sort gate was single viable CD3+CD4+CD8-CD45RO+ cells for memory CD4+ T cells. Sequenced by immunoSEQ multiplex PCR; TCRdb stores in-frame clones only, minus some. The sample has about 60,000 clones, around three quarters seen once; the top ten hold almost 0.55%. Sequencing was carried out using memory CD4+ T cells from blood. These receptors were collected from an adult in good health and CMV-seronegative. Some clones in this sample may be carry-over from other donors' samples.

This clone ranks as medium-sized. The rearrangement joins TRBV4-3 to TRBJ1-2; 12 bases fit TRBD1. Unmatched junction bases numbered 4, after V lost 4 bases and J lost 7 bases. CDR1 LGHNA and CDR2 YSLEER come from the germline V gene. The CDR3 has 14 residues. Here the CDR3 reads CASSPGQGAGGYTF. In DNA form, the CDR3 reads TGCGCCAGCAGCCCGGGACAGGGGGCTGGTGGCTACACCTTC.

The V and J genes are TRBV5-4 and TRBJ2-5; TRBD1 aligns across 7 bases. Germline CDR1 reads SGHNT; CDR2 reads YYREEE (reference sequence). The CDR3 is made up of 14 amino acids. The V segment lost 3 bases and the J segment 3 bases; nucleotides outside the gene matches: 5. CDR3 region: CASSSKGQKETQYF. CDR3 sequence (DNA): TGTGCCAGCAGCTCCAAGGGACAGAAAGAGACCCAGTACTTC.

The J gene is TRBJ1-1, the V gene TRBV9, with 8 bases identical to TRBD1. Germline V gene lookup returns CDR1 SGDLS and CDR2 YYNGEE. This CDR3 contains 16 residues. V lost 3 bases, J lost 4 bases, and 11 bases stayed unmatched. Here the CDR3 reads CASSARGDRWSTEAFF. The CDR3 region has the DNA TGTGCCAGCAGCGCCCGGGGGGACAGGTGGAGCACTGAAGCTTTCTTT. Full variable domain (rest looked up from reference TRBV9 and TRBJ1-1): DSGVTQTPKHLITATGQRVTLRCSPRSGDLSVYWYQQSLDQGLQFLIQYYNGEERAKGNILERFSAQQFPDLHSELNLSSLELGDSALYFCASSARGDRWSTEAFFGQGTRLTVV.

The V call is TRBV30, the J call TRBJ1-2; 8 bases are a match to TRBD1. Trimming took 4 bases from V and 7 from J; bases not matched to a gene: 8. This CDR3 is 13 amino acids long. In germline, CDR1 is GTSNPN, CDR2 SVGIG (reference sequence). The CDR3 coding sequence is TGTGCCTGGACACCGGACAGGGCGGGTGGCTACACCTTC. Its protein is CAWTPDRAGGYTF.

V gene TRBV27 combines with J gene TRBJ1-6; 10 nucleotides align to TRBD1. CDR3 size: 16 residues. V lost 6 bases to trimming and J lost 7 bases; unmatched junction nucleotides: 9. Germline CDR1 MNHEY, CDR2 SMNVEV (reference sequence). CDR3: CASSPGQGKYNSPLHF. DNA for the CDR3: TGTGCCAGCAGCCCGGGACAGGGGAAGTACAATTCACCCCTCCACTTT.

V and J are TRBV5-6 and TRBJ2-5, with D uncertain. The CDR3 totals 14 residues. V was trimmed by 2 bases and J by 1 base, leaving 9 bases between them. In germline, CDR1 is SGHDT, CDR2 YYEEEE. The CDR3 region has the DNA TGTGCCAGCAGCTTATACAAGGTCCAAGAGACCCAGTACTTC. This translates into CASSLYKVQETQYF.

The CDR3 region has the DNA TGTGCCAGCAGCTTTCCGGGAGTCAGACGACCATCCTCTCTTTATGGCTACACCTTC. This gives the protein CASSFPGVRRPSSLYGYTF. This chain connects TRBV5-4 to TRBJ1-2; D call uncertain. Germline values: CDR1 SGHNT, CDR2 YYREEE (reference sequence). This CDR3 is 19 amino acids long. Between the trimmed V and J ends, which lost 2 bases and 5 bases, there was a span of 28 bases.

DNA of the CDR3: TGTGCCAGCAGCCCCAACACAGGGCTTAATGAAAAACTGTTTTTT. This sequence encodes CASSPNTGLNEKLFF. The chain links TRBV7-8 to TRBJ1-4; possibly TRBD1 for D (6 bases). V shed 5 bases and J shed 4 bases, with 14 bases lying between them. Germline V CDR1 and CDR2: SGHVS, FQNEAQ. The CDR3 runs 15 residues.

V and J are TRBV15 and TRBJ2-7, with 12 bases aligning to TRBD1. CDR1 and CDR2 from the germline V gene are LNHNV and YYDKDF (reference sequence). J gave up 6 bases and V 1 base, and 4 bases lay outside the gene matches. The CDR3 totals 15 residues. CDR3 DNA sequence: TGTGCCACCAGCAGAGCCGGGACAGGGGGCGGCGAGCAGTACTTC. It yields the protein CATSRAGTGGGEQYF.

This clone was counted only a few times. DNA for the CDR3: TGCGCCAGCAGTCTCTCAGTGGGGACGAAAGAGACCCAGTACTTC. Translated: CASSLSVGTKETQYF. The chain has TRBV10-2 and TRBJ2-5, with D possibly being TRBD1 or TRBD2 (5 bases each). V lost 5 bases and J 3 bases, leaving 16 bases between the germline ends. From germline, CDR1 is WSHSY and CDR2 SAAADI. The CDR3 has 15 amino acids.

The chain combines TRBV30 with TRBJ1-2, with 7 positions matching TRBD1. The V gene end was trimmed by 0 bases and the J gene end by 2 bases; junction bases not matched to a gene: 3. This CDR3 has 14 amino acids. CDR1 GTSNPN and CDR2 SVGIG come from the germline V gene (reference sequence). CDR3 loop: CAWSVGTANYGYTF. The CDR3 region has the DNA TGTGCCTGGAGTGTAGGGACAGCCAACTATGGCTACACCTTC.

This chain connects TRBV5-1 to TRBJ2-2; D is uncertain. Germline-derived CDR1 and CDR2 are SGHRS and YFSETQ. The CDR3 covers 14 residues. V was shortened by 0 bases and J by 3 bases, with 6 bases between the two germline ends. CDR3 amino acids: CASSLAMDTGELFF. The CDR3, as DNA: TGCGCCAGCAGCTTGGCGATGGACACCGGGGAGCTGTTTTTT.

V usage is TRBV28 and J usage is TRBJ2-3; TRBD1 is a possible D gene (6 bases). This CDR3 contains 14 residues. Trimming took 7 bases from V and 4 from J, leaving 15 bases between them. The germline V gene encodes CDR1 MDHEN and CDR2 SYDVKM. As DNA, the CDR3 is TGTGCCAGCATTTCTGTACAGGGCGCAGATACGCAGTATTTT. It yields the protein CASISVQGADTQYF.

This rearrangement joins TRBV5-4 to TRBJ1-3; 10 positions match TRBD1. V shed 5 bases, J shed 4 bases, and the junction held 6 bases outside the gene matches. Germline CDR1 and CDR2: SGHNT and YYREEE (reference sequence). CDR3 length: 15 residues. The CDR3 is CASSQPGQGGNTIYF. The CDR3 DNA follows: TGTGCCAGCAGTCAACCGGGACAGGGGGGAAACACCATATATTTT.

The chain employs TRBV4-3 and TRBJ2-3; 16 bases match TRBD2. Trimming took 3 bases from V and 5 from J; bases not matched to a gene: 5. Germline values: CDR1 LGHNA, CDR2 YSLEER. The CDR3 consists of 17 residues. CDR3 DNA: TGCGCCAGCAGCCAGGGGACTAGCGGGAGGGGGAAAGATACGCAGTATTTT. Residues: CASSQGTSGRGKDTQYF.

The V gene is TRBV5-4, the J gene TRBJ2-1; 7 bases line up with TRBD2. The CDR3 spans 13 residues. J was trimmed by 4 bases and V by 5 bases; bases with no gene match: 3. The germline V gene encodes CDR1 SGHNT and CDR2 YYREEE (reference sequence). In DNA form, the CDR3 reads TGTGCCAGCAGAAGCGGGGTTTACAATGAGCAGTTCTTC. This codes for CASRSGVYNEQFF.

The chain joins TRBV18 to TRBJ2-7; TRBD1 aligns across 9 bases. CDR1 is KGHSH and CDR2 is LQKENI in the germline V gene. The CDR3 has 15 residues. Trimming at V came to 1 base and at J to 5 bases, leaving 6 bases not matched to a gene. The CDR3 coding sequence is TGTGCCAGCTCACCACTGTATGACAGGGGGAACGAGCAGTACTTC. Protein sequence: CASSPLYDRGNEQYF.

The chain uses TRBV28 and TRBJ2-5; 12 bases map to TRBD2. After removal of 4 bases from V and 4 bases from J, the junction contained 7 bases not matched to a gene. The CDR3 is 16 residues long. Germline V gives CDR1 MDHEN, CDR2 SYDVKM. In DNA form, the CDR3 reads TGTGCCAGCAGTTCGCTAGCGGGAGGGCCGATAGAGACCCAGTACTTC. Translating gives CASSSLAGGPIETQYF.

The chain couples TRBV14 to TRBJ2-5; D possibly corresponds to TRBD1 (6 bases). CDR3 size: 17 residues. The V gene lost 4 bases and the J gene lost 4 bases, with 22 bases spanning the gap. The germline V gene encodes CDR1 SGHDN and CDR2 FVKESK. In nucleotides, the CDR3 is TGTGCCAGCAGCCCCACGTCCAGGGGACCTAAGAGAGAGACCCAGTACTTC. Translated: CASSPTSRGPKRETQYF.

This chain connects TRBV11-1 to TRBJ1-2; perhaps TRBD1 as D (6 bases). The germline CDR1 and CDR2 sequences are SGHAT and FQDESV (reference sequence). V was shortened by 1 base and J by 4 bases, with 16 bases between the two germline ends. The CDR3 covers 16 residues. The CDR3 coding sequence is TGTGCCAGCAGCTTAGATTCGCTGGGGGGCGTCTATGGCTACACCTTC. It encodes CASSLDSLGGVYGYTF.

The chain is built from TRBV14 and TRBJ1-4, with a possible D match to TRBD1 (5 bases). Trimming stripped 0 bases from V and 8 bases from J, with 13 bases between. The CDR3 loop spans 15 amino acids. CDR1 and CDR2 from the germline V gene are SGHDN and FVKESK. The CDR3 DNA reads as TGTGCCAGCAGCCAAGATCGGCTACCAGGGGAAAAACTGTTTTTT. As protein: CASSQDRLPGEKLFF.

The chain employs TRBV6-1 and TRBJ2-7; D gene unclear. The germline V gene has CDR1 MNHNS and CDR2 SASEGT. This CDR3 is built from 15 residues. V lost 8 bases to trimming and J lost 0 bases, with 17 bases between them. DNA of the CDR3: TGTGCCAGCGGTTTGGCAGACGAAAGCTCCTACGAGCAGTACTTC. Translated, it gives CASGLADESSYEQYF.